This T cell receptor beta chain was sequenced in a study of blood T cell repertoires in COVID-19. Study-wide context: The United States, Italy and Spain provided the acute and convalescent COVID-19 samples. From T cells, B-cell-depleted T cells, or PBMCs came the material, which was cDNA or gDNA.

As processed by the authors: Counts of nucleated cells, estimated from reference gene primer amplification, were obtained. Sequenced by immunoSEQ multiplex PCR; TCRdb stores in-frame clones only, minus some. That table is the source of V, J and clone size, and D and trimming were worked out from the DNA. The sample carries approximately 82,000 clones, 65% to 85% recorded once. V was pared by 5 bases and J by 2 bases, with 12 bases between. The CDR3 has 14 amino acids. The germline CDR1 and CDR2 sequences are SGHRS and YFSETQ. The material sequenced was peripheral blood. The chain recombines TRBV5-1 with TRBJ2-3, with D possibly TRBD2 on 6 matching bases. The receptor was isolated from a woman aged 55-70 years with acute or convalescent COVID-19. CDR3 nucleotides: TGCGCCAGCAGTGGCGGGACTCTCACAGATACGCAGTATTTT. Its protein product is CASSGGTLTDTQYF.